The 2 T cell receptor beta chains below come from one sample, sequenced in a study of human T cells and chemical hapten exposure. As to time point: pre-sensitization, week 0. Specified treatment: therapeutic diphenylcyclopropenone sensitization with weekly scalp DPC. MiXCR, applied by TCRdb to the RACE reads, yields one record per CDR3 protein. The sample shows more than 250,000 distinct CDR3 sequences, approximately 8% of them seen only once. This sample comprised whole blood, obtained in connection with sensitization to the hapten diphenylcyclopropenone (DPC). The receptor source for this set is a man younger than 30 with alopecia areata. Some clones in this sample may be carry-over from other donors' samples.

This clonotype was recorded a few times. The chain links TRBV9 to TRBJ1-4; possibly TRBD1 for D (5 bases). CDR3 length: 14 amino acids. Trimming took 0 bases from V and 8 from J, leaving 11 bases between them. Germline CDR1 is SGDLS and CDR2 is YYNGEE. The CDR3 DNA sequence: TGTGCCAGCAGCGTAGATTGGGGCGGGGAAAAACTGTTTTTT. Residues: CASSVDWGGEKLFF.

This clonotype has a count of ten or more. CDR3 amino acids: CSVPQVPLQETQYF. CDR3 nucleotides: TGCAGCGTTCCTCAGGTCCCCCTCCAAGAGACCCAGTACTTC. J is TRBJ2-5 and V is TRBV29-1; D gene ambiguous. The V end lost 5 bases, the J end lost 1 base, and 14 bases lay between the germline ends. CDR1 is SQVTM, CDR2 ANQGSEA, per germline. This CDR3 is 14 amino acids long.